The 22 T cell receptor beta chains presented below share a single source sample, sequenced in a study of T cells in Graves' hyperthyroidism and ophthalmopathy. TCR beta CDR3 regions were amplified from RNA transcripts. The HTBI primer set served for first-round RT-PCR of the TCR CDR3. TCRdb passed the multiplex PCR reads through MiXCR, listing each CDR3 protein once. The table includes approximately 600,000 distinct CDR3 sequences, roughly 20% detected once. The specimen sequenced was blood. The receptor source for this set is a man under 40 with Graves' ophthalmopathy.

The table lists this clonotype with many counts. V is TRBV20-1 and J is TRBJ2-7, with 10 positions matching TRBD1. Germline trimming cut 1 base from V and 1 base from J; bases unmatched to any gene: 13. The CDR3 length is 18 residues. Germline V gives CDR1 DFQATT, CDR2 SNEGSKA (reference sequence). The CDR3, as DNA: TGCAGTGCTAGAGTCCGAGGTCCGGGACAGGGGTCGTCCTACGAGCAGTACTTC. It codes for CSARVRGPGQGSSYEQYF.

In its sample, this clonotype was seen many times. The V call is TRBV2, the J call TRBJ2-5; 8 bases are shared with TRBD2. Trimming took 6 bases from V and 5 from J; bases not matched to a gene: 17. The V gene's germline CDR1 is SNHLY and CDR2 FYNNEI. The CDR3 consists of 17 residues. In DNA, the CDR3 is TGTGCCAGCAGGACCCGGACGGTTCTAGCGGGCAAGGAGACCCAGTACTTC. Protein product: CASRTRTVLAGKETQYF.

The rearrangement links TRBV20-1 to TRBJ2-1; no clear D gene. Germline loops: CDR1 DFQATT, CDR2 SNEGSKA (reference sequence). This CDR3 comprises 14 residues. Trimming removed 3 bases at V and 4 bases at J, with 13 bases between. The DNA for the CDR3 is TGCAGTGCTAGTGGTCTCAAAGTGTACAATGAGCAGTTCTTC. Translated, it gives CSASGLKVYNEQFF.

The chain uses TRBV20-1 and TRBJ2-3; TRBD2 aligns across 9 bases. The CDR3 length is 14 residues. From germline, CDR1 is DFQATT and CDR2 SNEGSKA (reference sequence). In DNA form, the CDR3 reads TGCAGGGCGACCTGGGCGGGAGGGGCAGATACGCAGTATTTT. Its protein product is CRATWAGGADTQYF.

V usage is TRBV6-5 and J usage is TRBJ1-2; the D gene is possibly TRBD1 (6 bases). Germline values: CDR1 MNHEY, CDR2 SVGAGI. This CDR3 spans 13 amino acids. Trimming shortened V by 0 bases and J by 6 bases, and 8 bases separated the two germline ends. CDR3 nucleotide sequence: TGTGCCAGCAGTTACTCCAAGGGGGATGGCTACACCTTC. It yields the protein CASSYSKGDGYTF.

This sequence joins TRBV6-1 and TRBJ2-5; D might be TRBD2 (5 bases). The V and J ends lost 8 bases and 2 bases respectively, with 12 bases between them. CDR3 size: 13 residues. Germline CDR1 and CDR2: MNHNS and SASEGT. CDR3 DNA: TGTGCCAGCGGGAGACACTCACAAGAGACCCAGTACTTC. Its translation: CASGRHSQETQYF.

The chain couples TRBV10-1 to TRBJ2-3; D might be TRBD2 (5 bases). This CDR3 spans 15 amino acids. V was clipped by 3 bases and J by 0 bases, with 10 bases between them. The germline V gene has CDR1 WNHNN and CDR2 SYGVQD (reference sequence). This CDR3 is CASSDLRTSTDTQYF. DNA of the CDR3: TGCGCCAGCAGTGATCTAAGGACTAGCACAGATACGCAGTATTTT.

This clonotype was counted many times. Here the CDR3 DNA reads TGTGCCAGCAGCCAACTTACCACCGGGGAGCTGTTTTTT. It encodes CASSQLTTGELFF. The J gene is TRBJ2-2, the V gene TRBV7-9, with no clear D. The ends were cut back, 5 bases at V and 4 bases at J, with 8 bases in the middle. The CDR3 extends over 13 amino acids. The germline V gene has CDR1 SEHNR and CDR2 FQNEAQ (reference sequence). Drawing the rest from reference TRBV7-9 and TRBJ2-2, the complete variable domain is DTGVSQNPRHKITKRGQNVTFRCDPISEHNRLYWYRQTLGQGPEFLTYFQNEAQLEKSRLLSDRFSAERPKGSFSTLEIQRTEQGDSAMYLCASSQLTTGELFFGEGSRLTVL.

This clonotype has a handful of counts. The chain uses TRBV9 and TRBJ2-7; D is unresolved. The CDR3 length is 15 residues. CDR1 and CDR2 (germline): SGDLS, YYNGEE. Deletions cut 4 bases from V and 2 bases from J, with 16 bases between. The CDR3: CASSPPGRSPYEQYF. The CDR3 nucleotides are TGTGCCAGCAGCCCCCCGGGCAGGTCCCCCTACGAGCAGTACTTC.

The table lists this clonotype with a few counts. This sequence joins TRBV28 and TRBJ2-7; 7 nucleotides line up with TRBD2. Per germline, CDR1 MDHEN and CDR2 SYDVKM. The CDR3 has 15 residues. V trimming: 2 bases; J trimming: 4 bases; junction bases outside the gene matches: 8. CDR3 DNA sequence: TGTGCCAGCAGTTTAAAGAGACTAGCAGGATACGAGCAGTACTTC. It yields the protein CASSLKRLAGYEQYF.

This clonotype was observed a handful of times. The chain is built from TRBV6-1 and TRBJ1-3; the match to TRBD1 covers 7 bases. Losses at the gene ends were 7 bases for V and 0 bases for J; bases not matched to a gene: 6. Germline lookup yields CDR1 MNHNS and CDR2 SASEGT. The CDR3 is made up of 15 amino acids. Here the CDR3 DNA reads TGTGCCAGCATGTCCGGGACAGCCTCTGGAAACACCATATATTTT. Its translation is CASMSGTASGNTIYF.

The sample holds a few counts of this clonotype. The chain joins TRBV19 to TRBJ1-5; 9 bases map to TRBD1. CDR1 LNHDA and CDR2 SQIVND come from the germline V gene (reference sequence). This CDR3 is 16 amino acids long. The V gene end was trimmed by 6 bases and the J gene end by 6 bases; junction bases not matched to a gene: 12. CDR3 nucleotide sequence: TGTGCCAGTAGCCTGGGACAGGGAATGAGTTTTCAGCCCCAGCATTTT. Translation: CASSLGQGMSFQPQHF. Full variable domain (outside the CDR3, taken from reference TRBV19 and TRBJ1-5): DGGITQSPKYLFRKEGQNVTLSCEQNLNHDAMYWYRQDPGQGLRLIYYSQIVNDFQKGDIAEGYSVSREKKESFPLTVTSAQKNPTAFYLCASSLGQGMSFQPQHFGDGTRLSIL.

The chain joins TRBV6-1 to TRBJ1-6; unclear D gene. The germline gives CDR1 MNHNS, CDR2 SASEGT. Trimming pared 0 bases from V and 11 bases from J, leaving 5 bases between. This CDR3 contains 12 residues. The CDR3 protein is CASSEADPPLHF. CDR3 sequence (DNA): TGTGCCAGCAGTGAAGCGGATCCACCCCTCCACTTT.

This clonotype appeared many times. The chain joins TRBV30 to TRBJ2-1, with D perhaps matching TRBD1 or TRBD2 (6 bases each). The CDR3 runs to 15 residues. CDR1 GTSNPN and CDR2 SVGIG come from the germline V gene (reference sequence). Trimming took 0 bases from V and 2 from J, leaving 11 bases between them. The CDR3, as DNA: TGTGCCTGGAGTGTACTAGCAGGGGCCTACAATGAGCAGTTCTTC. It translates to CAWSVLAGAYNEQFF.

The chain has TRBV3-1 and TRBJ2-1; D remains unclear. Germline lookup yields CDR1 LGHDT and CDR2 YNNKEL (reference sequence). The CDR3 has 14 amino acids. Trimming shortened V by 3 bases and J by 2 bases, and 8 bases separated the two germline ends. CDR3 region: CASSHITTYNEQFF. CDR3 DNA sequence: TGTGCCAGCAGCCATATCACTACCTACAATGAGCAGTTCTTC.

The chain uses TRBV20-1 and TRBJ2-5, with TRBD2 identical over 10 bases. The CDR3 covers 15 residues. Germline CDR1 DFQATT, CDR2 SNEGSKA (reference sequence). V lost 5 bases and J lost 0; bases outside the gene matches: 6. The CDR3 bases are TGCAGTGCTTCAGCGGGAGGGCCTTACCAAGAGACCCAGTACTTC. Its protein is CSASAGGPYQETQYF.

This clonotype showed up just once. The chain joins TRBV20-1 to TRBJ2-7; TRBD2 agrees at 7 bases. The trim removed 5 bases at V and 1 base at J, leaving 8 bases unmatched. Per the germline V gene, CDR1 is DFQATT and CDR2 is SNEGSKA (reference sequence). CDR3 length: 14 residues. The CDR3 DNA sequence: TGCAGTGCTGGAAGGGGAGCGGGGTCCTACGAGCAGTACTTC. This codes for CSAGRGAGSYEQYF.

Judged by abundance, this clonotype is medium-sized. The rearrangement uses TRBV29-1 and TRBJ2-1; 7 bases align to TRBD2. Germline assignment: CDR1 SQVTM and CDR2 ANQGSEA. This CDR3 comprises 14 residues. V lost 4 bases to trimming and J lost 3 bases; unmatched junction nucleotides: 6. CDR3 amino acids: CSVVSSGDYNEQFF. The CDR3 DNA is TGCAGCGTTGTGTCGAGCGGGGACTACAATGAGCAGTTCTTC.

This clonotype was recorded many times. The chain joins TRBV11-2 to TRBJ2-5; TRBD1 agrees at 11 bases. Looked up from germline, CDR1 is SGHAT and CDR2 is FQNNGV. After removal of 1 base from V and 5 bases from J, the junction contained 3 bases not matched to a gene. The CDR3 sequence is 15 residues long. The CDR3 protein is CASSLGGQGVETQYF. CDR3 bases: TGTGCCAGCAGCTTAGGGGGACAGGGGGTTGAGACCCAGTACTTC. The complete variable domain, with remaining parts taken from reference TRBV11-2 and TRBJ2-5, reads EAGVAQSPRYKIIEKRQSVAFWCNPISGHATLYWYQQILGQGPKLLIQFQNNGVVDDSQLPKDRFSAERLKGVDSTLKIQPAKLEDSAVYLCASSLGGQGVETQYFGPGTRLLVL.

The chain uses TRBV20-1 and TRBJ2-1; weak D call: TRBD1 (6 bases). The CDR3 has 15 amino acids. Germline assignment: CDR1 DFQATT and CDR2 SNEGSKA (reference sequence). V lost 5 bases and J lost 0, with 14 bases in between. The CDR3 is CSALPQGVSYNEQFF. In DNA form, the CDR3 reads TGCAGTGCTCTTCCACAGGGCGTCTCCTACAATGAGCAGTTCTTC.

This clonotype was found a few times. J is TRBJ2-3 and V is TRBV12-5, with 7 bases aligning to TRBD1. From germline, CDR1 is LGHNT and CDR2 FRNRAP. V was clipped by 7 bases and J by 2 bases; unmatched bases: 6. This CDR3 is 14 amino acids long. The CDR3 nucleotides read TGTGCTAGTGAGGCCGGGACAGCCACAGATACGCAGTATTTT. Its translation is CASEAGTATDTQYF.

This clonotype has ten or more counts. The J gene is TRBJ1-1, the V gene TRBV4-3; D remains ambiguous. This CDR3 has 14 residues. Germline CDR1 is LGHNA and CDR2 is YSLEER. Trimming pared 3 bases from V and 4 bases from J, leaving 12 bases between. The CDR3 protein is CASSQRARGTEAFF. The CDR3, as DNA: TGCGCCAGCAGCCAGCGCGCACGGGGCACTGAAGCTTTCTTT.